This T cell receptor (beta chain) was found in a study of OX40 agonist ivuxolimab in advanced cancers. Looking at the study overall: Dose-escalation patients were diagnosed with hepatocellular carcinoma, melanoma, renal cell cancer or head and neck cancer.

Overall study findings and caveats: Relative to CD4+, CD8+ T cells held more expanded clones on average. The study observed clonal expansion of CD4+ and CD8+ blood T cells by week 6 at 0.1 to 3.0 mg/kg.

Details on this clone: The antigen remains unidentified.

The table came from immunoSEQ multiplex PCR; TCRdb's copy has only in-frame clones and leaves some out. The repertoire holds 81,000 or so clones, 75% to 95% seen once, with under 9.5% in the top ten. The V end lost 1 base, the J end lost 2 bases, and 9 bases lay between the germline ends. This CDR3 is 14 amino acids long. The V gene's germline CDR1 is SGHRS and CDR2 YFSETQ. The sequence came from an adult with an advanced solid tumor such as melanoma, head and neck, liver or kidney cancer. This specimen was CD4+ or CD8+ T cells sorted from blood, taken in a trial of the OX40 agonist ivuxolimab. V usage is TRBV5-1 and J usage is TRBJ1-1, with D uncertain. CDR3 protein: CASSLRTINTEAFF. CDR3 DNA: TGCGCCAGCAGCTTGCGTACAATAAACACTGAAGCTTTCTTT.